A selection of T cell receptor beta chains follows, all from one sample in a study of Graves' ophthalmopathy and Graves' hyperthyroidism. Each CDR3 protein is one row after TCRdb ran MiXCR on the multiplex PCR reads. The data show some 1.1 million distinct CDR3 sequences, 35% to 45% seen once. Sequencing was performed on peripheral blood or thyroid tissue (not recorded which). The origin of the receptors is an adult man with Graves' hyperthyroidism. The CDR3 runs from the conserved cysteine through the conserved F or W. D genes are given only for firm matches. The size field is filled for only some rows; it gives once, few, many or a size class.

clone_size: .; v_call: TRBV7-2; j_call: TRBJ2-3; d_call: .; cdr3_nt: TGTGCCAGCAGCTTAGAACCTAAGCGCACGCAGTATTTT; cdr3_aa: CASSLEPKRTQYF
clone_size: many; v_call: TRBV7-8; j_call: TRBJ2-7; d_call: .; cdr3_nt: TGTGCCAGCAGCTTAGGCCCGACAGGCTACTACGAGCAGTACTTC; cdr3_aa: CASSLGPTGYYEQYF
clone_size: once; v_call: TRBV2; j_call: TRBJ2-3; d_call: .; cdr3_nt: TGTGCCAGCAGTGCCAGCGGGAGCACAGATACGCAGTATTTT; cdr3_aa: CASSASGSTDTQYF
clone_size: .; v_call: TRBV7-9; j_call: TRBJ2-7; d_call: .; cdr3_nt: TGTGCCAGCAGCCGGAACAGGCCTAGCTCCTACGAGCAGTACTTC; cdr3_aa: CASSRNRPSSYEQYF
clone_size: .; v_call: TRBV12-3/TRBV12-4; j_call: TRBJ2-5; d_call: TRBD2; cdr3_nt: TGTGCCAGCAGTTTAGATCAGGTGTGGGGGAGGGCCCACACCCAAGAGACCCAGTACTTC; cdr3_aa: CASSLDQVWGRAHTQETQYF
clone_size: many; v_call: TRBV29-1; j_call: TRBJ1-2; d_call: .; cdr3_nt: TGCAGCGTTGAAGATCACCGGGGGGCGCGCTATGGCTACACCTTC; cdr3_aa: CSVEDHRGARYGYTF
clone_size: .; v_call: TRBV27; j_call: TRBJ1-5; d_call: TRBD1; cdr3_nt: TGTGCCAGCAGTAAAGGCGTGGACAGGCGGGGCAATCAGCCCCAGCATTTT; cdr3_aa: CASSKGVDRRGNQPQHF
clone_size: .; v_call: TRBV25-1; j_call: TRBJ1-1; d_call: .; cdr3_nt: TGTGCCAGCTCACAAAAGGACAGGAACACTGAAGCTTTCTTT; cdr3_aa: CASSQKDRNTEAFF
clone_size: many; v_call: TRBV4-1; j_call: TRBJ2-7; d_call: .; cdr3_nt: TGCGCCAGCAGCCGTGAGGCGGACTACTCAGACCTCTACGAGCAGTACTTC; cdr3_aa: CASSREADYSDLYEQYF
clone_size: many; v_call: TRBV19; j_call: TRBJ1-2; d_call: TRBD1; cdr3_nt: TGTGCCAGTAATGGACAGGACTATGGCTACACCTTC; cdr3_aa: CASNGQDYGYTF
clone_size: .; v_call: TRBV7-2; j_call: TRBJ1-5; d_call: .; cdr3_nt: TGTGCCAGCAGCCCCCCCGGACATTTT; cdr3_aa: CASSPPGHF
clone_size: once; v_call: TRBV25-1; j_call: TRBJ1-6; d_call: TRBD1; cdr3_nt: TGTGCCAGCAGGGGACCGGGGACAGGGCTCCCGAATTCACCCCTCCACTTT; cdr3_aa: CASRGPGTGLPNSPLHF
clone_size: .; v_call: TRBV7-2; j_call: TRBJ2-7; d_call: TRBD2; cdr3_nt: TGTGCCAGCAGCTGGGGGGTTAGCGGGAGAGGACCCGACGAGCAGTACTTC; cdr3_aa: CASSWGVSGRGPDEQYF
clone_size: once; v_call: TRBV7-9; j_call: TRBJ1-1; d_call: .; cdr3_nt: TGTGCCAGCAGCTCACCTCAACGTGAAGCTTTCTTT; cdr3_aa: CASSSPQREAFF
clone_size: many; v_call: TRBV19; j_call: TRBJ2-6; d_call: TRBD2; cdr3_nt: TGTGCCAGTACCCGACTAGCGGGGGCTGGGGCCAACGTCCTGACTTTC; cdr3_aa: CASTRLAGAGANVLTF
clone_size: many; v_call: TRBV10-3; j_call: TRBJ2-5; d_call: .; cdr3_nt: TGTGCCATCAGTGAGTCCAAGTCTCAAGAGACCCAGTACTTC; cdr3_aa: CAISESKSQETQYF
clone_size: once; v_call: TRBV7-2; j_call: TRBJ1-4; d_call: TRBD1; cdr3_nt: TGTGCCAGCAGCTTAGCACAGGGGGCGCTAGATGAAAAACTGTTTTTT; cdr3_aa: CASSLAQGALDEKLFF
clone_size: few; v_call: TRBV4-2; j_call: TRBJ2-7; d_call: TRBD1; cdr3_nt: TGTGCCAGCAGCCGCCGGACAGGGGGTTCAGGCGAGCAGTACTTC; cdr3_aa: CASSRRTGGSGEQYF
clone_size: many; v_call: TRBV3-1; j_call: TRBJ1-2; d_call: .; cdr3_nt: TGTGCCAGCAGCCGAAGAGAGCGGGATGGCTACACCTTC; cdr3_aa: CASSRRERDGYTF
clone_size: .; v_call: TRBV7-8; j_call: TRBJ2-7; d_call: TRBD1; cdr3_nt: TGTGCCAGCAGCCCGGGGACAGGGTATGAGTCGCAGTACTTC; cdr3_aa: CASSPGTGYESQYF
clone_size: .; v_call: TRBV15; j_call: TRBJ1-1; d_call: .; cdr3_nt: TGTGCCACCAGCAAGACCCACTCATGGGAAAAAGCTTTCTTT; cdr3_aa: CATSKTHSWEKAFF
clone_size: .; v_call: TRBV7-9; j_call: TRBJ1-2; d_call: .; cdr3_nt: TGTGCCAGCAGCTTTACAGAACGGGGTGGCTACACCTTC; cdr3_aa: CASSFTERGGYTF
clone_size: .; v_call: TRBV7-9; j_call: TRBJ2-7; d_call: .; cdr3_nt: TGTGCCAGCAGCTCGACAGAAACCTCCTACGAGCAGTACTTC; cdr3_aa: CASSSTETSYEQYF
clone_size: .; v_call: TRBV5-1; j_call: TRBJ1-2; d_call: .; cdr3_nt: TGCGCCAGCAGCCCACGCTCTGGAGGGGAAGGAGACTACACCTTC; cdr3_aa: CASSPRSGGEGDYTF
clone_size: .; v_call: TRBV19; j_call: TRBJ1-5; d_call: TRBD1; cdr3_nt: TGTGCCCATAAACAGGGGGTGCAGCCCCAGCATTTT; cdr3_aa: CAHKQGVQPQHF
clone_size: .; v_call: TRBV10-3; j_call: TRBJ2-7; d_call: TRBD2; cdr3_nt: TGTGCCATCAGTGGACTAGCGGGGTCACGGAGCTCCTACGAGCAGTACTTC; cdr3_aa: CAISGLAGSRSSYEQYF
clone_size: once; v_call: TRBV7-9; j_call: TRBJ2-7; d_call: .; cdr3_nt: TGCGCCAGCAGCCCCGGAGCAGATCCAACTGAACAGTACTTC; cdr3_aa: CASSPGADPTEQYF
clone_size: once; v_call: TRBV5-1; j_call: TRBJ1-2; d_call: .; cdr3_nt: TGCGCCAGCAGGGCTTCGGACTATGGCTACACCTTC; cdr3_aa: CASRASDYGYTF
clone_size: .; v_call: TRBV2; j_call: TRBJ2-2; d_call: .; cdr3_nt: TGTGCCAGCAGTATTGCTTACGACACCGGGGAGCTGTTTTTT; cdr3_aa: CASSIAYDTGELFF